This passage covers 22 T cell receptor beta chains from one sample sequenced in a study of Ad26.COV2.S vaccination and SARS-CoV-2 variants. The treatment here: 15 to 20 received Ad26.COV2.S at low or high dose, single or two shots; about 5 received placebo; per-sample allocation not given. Vaccine and placebo recipients were sampled on day 63 after the first injection. TCRdb's table, derived via immunoSEQ multiplex PCR, lists solely in-frame clones and lacks some. The sample shows about 430,000 clones, 80% to 95% of them seen only once. The sample in question was peripheral blood, obtained in a trial of Ad26.COV2.S vaccine versus placebo. Receptor source: a person aged 18-65 years who received the Ad26.COV2.S COVID-19 vaccine or a placebo.

The V call is TRBV30, the J call TRBJ2-7; possible D gene TRBD2, 6 bases. Deletions cut 7 bases from V and 0 bases from J, with 10 bases between. The CDR3 consists of 12 residues. The germline V gene has CDR1 GTSNPN and CDR2 SVGIG (reference sequence). The CDR3 sequence is CALTRTSYEQYF. CDR3 in DNA: TGTGCCTTGACTAGGACCTCCTACGAGCAGTACTTC. Filled out from reference TRBV30 and TRBJ2-7, the complete variable domain reads SQTIHQWPATLVQPVGSPLSLECTVEGTSNPNLYWYRQAAGRGLQLLFYSVGIGQISSEVPQNLSASRPQDRQFILSSKKLLLSDSGFYLCALTRTSYEQYFGPGTRLTVT.

The gene calls are TRBV19 and TRBJ2-2; 9 bases are shared with TRBD1. V was pared by 6 bases and J by 6 bases, with 8 bases of the junction left unmatched. The CDR3 loop spans 15 amino acids. Germline V lookup: CDR1 LNHDA, CDR2 SQIVND (reference sequence). CDR3 in DNA: TGTGCCAGTAGGACAGGGGGGGATCTGTCCGGGGAGCTGTTTTTT. This sequence encodes CASRTGGDLSGELFF.

The chain recombines TRBV7-9 with TRBJ2-3; 13 bases align to TRBD2. CDR1 is SEHNR, CDR2 FQNEAQ, per germline (reference sequence). This CDR3 comprises 17 residues. Trimming cost V 4 bases and J 2 bases; bases outside gene matches: 6. The CDR3 reads CASSSRTSGRATDTQYF. The CDR3 nucleotides are TGTGCCAGCAGCTCCCGCACTAGCGGGAGGGCCACAGATACGCAGTATTTT.

This clone has just one count. J is TRBJ1-1 and V is TRBV5-6; TRBD1 is a possible D gene (6 bases). Germline-derived CDR1 and CDR2 are SGHDT and YYEEEE. The CDR3 is 14 residues long. Trimming left V 1 base short and J 1 base short, with 8 bases between. The CDR3 region is CASSLPTGNTEAFF. CDR3 nucleotides: TGTGCCAGCAGCTTGCCGACAGGGAACACTGAAGCTTTCTTT. Filled out from reference TRBV5-6 and TRBJ1-1, the complete variable domain reads DAGVTQSPTHLIKTRGQQVTLRCSPKSGHDTVSWYQQALGQGPQFIFQYYEEEERQRGNFPDRFSGHQFPNYSSELNVNALLLGDSALYLCASSLPTGNTEAFFGQGTRLTVV.

Notes on this clone: One end of the junction fails to match germline, which may point to a read error. The CDR3 sequence: CASSSGLAANNEQFF. As DNA, the CDR3 is TGTGCTAGCAGCTCAGGACTAGCCGCCAACAATGAGCAGTTCTTC. The chain is built from TRBV7-7 and TRBJ2-1, with 8 bases lining up with TRBD2. CDR1 is SSHAT, CDR2 FNYEAQ, per germline (reference sequence). The CDR3 loop spans 15 amino acids.

The chain has TRBV25-1 and TRBJ1-2, with D perhaps TRBD1 (5 bases). Trimming took off 4 bases at V and 1 base at J, with 13 bases between the two ends. This CDR3 has 15 amino acids. The germline gives CDR1 MGHDK, CDR2 SYGVNS. In DNA form, the CDR3 reads TGTGCCAGCAGTGGAGGGGTTCGATATAACTATGGCTACACCTTC. Its protein product is CASSGGVRYNYGYTF.

Concerning this clone: Distinct nucleotide sequences in the sample also encode this CDR3. This chain's CDR3 is CASSSGQSYEQYF. For the CDR3, the DNA is TGTGCCAGCAGTTCAGGGCAGTCCTACGAGCAGTACTTC. The chain links TRBV27 to TRBJ2-7, with D tentatively TRBD1 (5 bases). With 4 bases removed from V and 1 base from J, the gap between germline ends came to 8 bases. The CDR3 runs 13 residues. Germline V lookup: CDR1 MNHEY, CDR2 SMNVEV (reference sequence).

The chain joins TRBV15 to TRBJ2-4, with 8 bases identical to TRBD1. V shed 0 bases and J 6 bases; nucleotides not matched to a gene: 4. Germline assignment: CDR1 LNHNV and CDR2 YYDKDF (reference sequence). The CDR3 totals 15 residues. CDR3 sequence (DNA): TGTGCCACCAGCAGAGATTACGACAGGGGAAACATTCAGTACTTC. It yields the protein CATSRDYDRGNIQYF.

The V gene is TRBV5-4, the J gene TRBJ2-3, with TRBD2 matching over 9 bases. The V segment lost 4 bases and the J segment 3 bases; nucleotides outside the gene matches: 6. The germline V gene has CDR1 SGHNT and CDR2 YYREEE (reference sequence). The CDR3 is made up of 15 amino acids. This CDR3 reads CASSRGTSRTDTQYF. The CDR3 DNA is TGTGCCAGCAGCCGCGGGACTAGCAGAACAGATACGCAGTATTTT.

V usage is TRBV19 and J usage is TRBJ2-3; the match to TRBD2 covers 8 bases. CDR1 LNHDA and CDR2 SQIVND come from the germline V gene (reference sequence). The CDR3 is 14 amino acids. The junction had 1 base not matched to a gene; V was cut back by 5 bases and J by 0 bases. The CDR3, as DNA: TGTGCCAGTAGTCTAGCGGGTAGCACAGATACGCAGTATTTT. This translates into CASSLAGSTDTQYF.

This rearrangement joins TRBV6-2 or TRBV6-3 to TRBJ1-6, with D maybe TRBD1 (5 bases). This CDR3 has 14 residues. In germline, CDR1 is MNHEY, CDR2 SVGEGT. V shed 0 bases and J shed 9 bases, with 9 bases lying between them. CDR3 DNA sequence: TGTGCCAGCAGTTACTCCAGACAGACTTCACCCCTCCACTTT. This gives the protein CASSYSRQTSPLHF.

The J gene is TRBJ2-1, the V gene TRBV6-6; TRBD2 might be the D (7 bases). The V end lost 4 bases, the J end lost 8 bases, and 15 bases lay between the germline ends. The CDR3 is 14 residues long. CDR1 is MNHNY and CDR2 is SVGAGI in the germline V gene (reference sequence). Written as DNA, the CDR3 is TGTGCCAGCAGTTCGGGACCCGGGGGGCATGAGCAGTTCTTC. It yields the protein CASSSGPGGHEQFF.

This clone was seen a few times. This chain's CDR3 is CASSLPPRLAGGYNEQFF. DNA of the CDR3: TGTGCCAGCAGCCTACCTCCTCGACTAGCGGGAGGCTACAATGAGCAGTTCTTC. The chain uses TRBV7-9 and TRBJ2-1; TRBD2 agrees at 13 bases. CDR1 is SEHNR and CDR2 is FQNEAQ in the germline V gene (reference sequence). The trim removed 5 bases at V and 3 bases at J, leaving 10 bases unmatched. The CDR3 length is 18 residues.

This chain connects TRBV28 to TRBJ2-4; TRBD1 or TRBD2 may be the D gene (5 bases each). Trimming took off 6 bases at V and 12 bases at J, with 21 bases between the two ends. The length of the CDR3 is 14 residues. Per germline, CDR1 MDHEN and CDR2 SYDVKM. This CDR3 is CASRTPGLEGPQYF. As DNA, the CDR3 is TGTGCCAGCAGGACCCCGGGGCTCGAGGGCCCTCAGTACTTC.

The chain has TRBV4-1 and TRBJ1-2; 11 nucleotides align to TRBD1. The CDR3 is made up of 16 amino acids. Germline CDR1 and CDR2: MGHRA and YSYEKL. V dropped 3 bases and J dropped 8; count of bases not matched to a gene: 11. CDR3: CASSQDLGQGAGGYTF. In DNA form, the CDR3 reads TGCGCCAGCAGCCAGGACCTCGGACAGGGGGCAGGAGGCTACACCTTC.

This clone was seen just once. The chain has TRBV2 and TRBJ2-7; 10 bases agree with TRBD1. CDR1 is SNHLY, CDR2 FYNNEI, per germline. CDR3 length: 15 residues. After removal of 8 bases from V and 0 bases from J, the junction contained 7 bases not matched to a gene. The CDR3 loop reads CASPRTGGSSYEQYF. In nucleotides, the CDR3 is TGTGCCAGCCCAAGGACAGGGGGAAGCTCCTACGAGCAGTACTTC.

This chain connects TRBV7-2 to TRBJ1-4; D perhaps matches TRBD1 (5 bases). V was shortened by 8 bases and J by 5 bases, with 15 bases between the two germline ends. The CDR3 length is 14 residues. Germline values: CDR1 SGHTA, CDR2 FQGNSA. The CDR3 loop is CASGEGQMNEKLFF. CDR3 in DNA: TGTGCCAGCGGCGAGGGGCAAATGAATGAAAAACTGTTTTTT.

This rearrangement joins TRBV7-3 to TRBJ2-1; 10 nucleotides match TRBD1. J lost 3 bases, V lost 3 bases, and 8 bases had no gene match. Looked up from germline, CDR1 is SGHTA and CDR2 is FQGTGA. The CDR3 is 17 amino acids. CDR3 sequence reads: CASSLHPGQGFYNEQFF. The CDR3 nucleotides are TGTGCCAGCAGCTTGCATCCGGGACAGGGGTTCTACAATGAGCAGTTCTTC.

V is TRBV4-3 and J is TRBJ2-1; 8 bases fit TRBD2. The germline V gene has CDR1 LGHNA and CDR2 YSLEER. Losses at the gene ends were 4 bases for V and 8 bases for J; bases not matched to a gene: 7. The CDR3 consists of 14 residues. The CDR3 sequence: CASSLGTGGDEQFF. CDR3 in DNA: TGCGCCAGCAGCCTCGGGACCGGGGGGGATGAGCAGTTCTTC.

CDR3 region: CAWSSGGPNTEAFF. In DNA form, the CDR3 reads TGTGCCTGGTCATCGGGGGGACCGAACACTGAAGCTTTCTTT. The rearrangement uses TRBV30 and TRBJ1-1, with D maybe TRBD1 (5 bases). CDR1 is GTSNPN and CDR2 is SVGIG in the germline V gene (reference sequence). The length of the CDR3 is 14 residues. Trimming cost V 5 bases and J 1 base, with 14 bases left between them.

On this clone: A read error may produce the germline difference seen at one junction end. The V and J genes are TRBV7-7 and TRBJ2-5; tentative D call: TRBD2 (5 bases). Per the germline V gene, CDR1 is SSHAT and CDR2 is FNYEAQ (reference sequence). The CDR3 spans 16 residues. The CDR3 region is CASSLALNLGKETQYF. In DNA, the CDR3 is TGTGCTAGCAGCTTAGCGTTAAACCTAGGAAAAGAGACCCAGTACTTC. Full variable domain (missing parts from reference TRBV7-7 and TRBJ2-5): GAGVSQSPRYKVTKRGQDVTLRCDPISSHATLYWYQQALGQGPEFLTYFNYEAQPDKSGLPSDRFSAERPEGSISTLTIQRTEQRDSAMYRCASSLALNLGKETQYFGPGTRLLVL.

CDR3 sequence: CASSQEGRGEQFF. CDR3 nucleotides: TGCGCCAGCAGCCAAGAGGGGAGGGGGGAGCAGTTCTTC. The genes are TRBV4-3 and TRBJ2-1, with a weak D call TRBD2 (7 bases). The germline gives CDR1 LGHNA, CDR2 YSLEER. V was pared by 0 bases and J by 10 bases, with 10 bases between. The CDR3 covers 13 residues.